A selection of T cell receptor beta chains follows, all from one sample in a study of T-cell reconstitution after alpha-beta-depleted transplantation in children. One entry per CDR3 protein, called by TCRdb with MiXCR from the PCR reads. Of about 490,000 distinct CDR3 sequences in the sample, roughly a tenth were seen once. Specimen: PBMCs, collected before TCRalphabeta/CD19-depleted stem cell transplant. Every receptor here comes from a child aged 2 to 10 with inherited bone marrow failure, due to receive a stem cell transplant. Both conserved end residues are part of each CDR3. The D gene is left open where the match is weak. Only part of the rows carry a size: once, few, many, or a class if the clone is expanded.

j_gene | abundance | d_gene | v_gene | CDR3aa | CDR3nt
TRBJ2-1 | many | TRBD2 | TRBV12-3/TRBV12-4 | CASSLWLAGPNEQFF | TGTGCCAGCAGTTTATGGCTAGCGGGACCCAATGAGCAGTTCTTC
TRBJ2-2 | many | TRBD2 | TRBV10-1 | CASSGREANTGELFF | TGCGCCAGCAGTGGGCGGGAGGCGAACACCGGGGAGCTGTTTTTT
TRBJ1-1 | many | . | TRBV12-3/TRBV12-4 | CASSLVKALGAFF | TGTGCCAGCAGTTTAGTTAAGGCGTTGGGGGCTTTCTTT
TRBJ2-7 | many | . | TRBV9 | CASSVEGSSYEQYF | TGTGCCAGCAGCGTAGAGGGCAGCTCCTACGAGCAGTACTTC
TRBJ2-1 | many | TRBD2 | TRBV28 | CASSSLAGGTYNEQFF | TGTGCCAGCAGTTCCCTAGCGGGAGGAACCTACAATGAGCAGTTCTTC
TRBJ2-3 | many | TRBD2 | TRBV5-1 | CASSQMGLVKDTQYF | TGCGCCAGCAGCCAGATGGGACTAGTCAAAGATACGCAGTATTTT
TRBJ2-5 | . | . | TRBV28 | CASSLSLWNPYRVQETQYF | TGTGCCAGCAGTTTATCTCTGTGGAATCCATACAGGGTCCAAGAGACCCAGTACTTC
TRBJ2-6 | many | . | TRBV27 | CASTLIWSGANVLTF | TGTGCCAGCACCTTGATATGGTCTGGGGCCAACGTCCTGACTTTC
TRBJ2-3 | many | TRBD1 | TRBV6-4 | CASSDSRDRGTDTQYF | TGTGCCAGCAGTGACTCCCGGGACAGGGGGACAGATACGCAGTATTTT
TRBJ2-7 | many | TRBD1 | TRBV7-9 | CASSSWDRKDEQYF | TGTGCCAGCAGCTCTTGGGACAGAAAGGACGAGCAGTACTTC
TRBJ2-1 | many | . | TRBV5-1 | CASSLGQHNEQFF | TGCGCCAGCAGCTTGGGGCAACACAATGAGCAGTTCTTC
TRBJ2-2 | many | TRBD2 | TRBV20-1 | CSARDSGRGTGELFF | TGCAGTGCTAGAGACAGCGGGAGGGGCACCGGGGAGCTGTTTTTT
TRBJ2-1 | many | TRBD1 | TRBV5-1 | CASSGTFRGLSYNEQFF | TGCGCCAGCAGCGGAACCTTCAGGGGGCTCTCCTACAATGAGCAGTTCTTC
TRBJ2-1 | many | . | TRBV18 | CASSPQRTEQFF | TGTGCCAGCTCACCGCAAAGGACAGAGCAGTTCTTC
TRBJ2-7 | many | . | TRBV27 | CASSSRTVSYEQYF | TGTGCCAGCAGTTCTAGGACAGTCTCCTACGAGCAGTACTTC
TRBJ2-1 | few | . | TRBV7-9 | CASSLAGVGDSYNEQFF | TGTGCCAGCAGCTTAGCAGGGGTGGGCGACTCCTACAATGAGCAGTTCTTC
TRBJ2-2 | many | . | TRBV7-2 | CASKSNRGETGELFF | TGTGCCAGCAAGTCGAATAGGGGGGAAACCGGGGAGCTGTTTTTT
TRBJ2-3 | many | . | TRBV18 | CASSQQEGRYGNTQYF | TGTGCCAGCTCACAACAGGAGGGCCGGTATGGAAATACGCAGTATTTT
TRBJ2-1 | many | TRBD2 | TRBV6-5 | CASSNSPAGEYDEQFF | TGTGCCAGCAGCAACTCGCCGGCGGGAGAATACGATGAGCAGTTCTTC
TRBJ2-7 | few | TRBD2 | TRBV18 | CASSPTSVGPYEQYF | TGTGCCAGCTCACCAACTAGCGTCGGGCCCTACGAGCAGTACTTC
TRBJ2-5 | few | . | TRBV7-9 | CASSTANRETQYF | TGTGCCAGCAGCACCGCTAATCGGGAGACCCAGTACTTC
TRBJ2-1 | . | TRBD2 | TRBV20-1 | CSASWTSGYNEQFF | TGCAGTGCTAGTTGGACTAGCGGATACAATGAGCAGTTCTTC
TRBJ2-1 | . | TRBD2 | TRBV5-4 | CASSFRGGSGEQFF | TGTGCCAGCAGCTTCCGAGGCGGGAGCGGTGAGCAGTTCTTC
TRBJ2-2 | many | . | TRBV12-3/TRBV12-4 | CASSLSSGTLSGELFF | TGTGCCAGCAGTTTAAGTTCCGGGACCCTAAGCGGGGAGCTGTTTTTT
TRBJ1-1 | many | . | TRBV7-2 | CASSLVADMNTEAFF | TGTGCCAGCAGCTTAGTTGCGGACATGAACACTGAAGCTTTCTTT
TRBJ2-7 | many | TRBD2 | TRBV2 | CASSDQGLAGVYEQYF | TGTGCCAGCAGCGACCAGGGACTAGCGGGAGTTTACGAGCAGTACTTC
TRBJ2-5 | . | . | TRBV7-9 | CASSLEYSQETQYF | TGTGCCAGCAGCTTAGAATACTCGCAAGAGACCCAGTACTTC
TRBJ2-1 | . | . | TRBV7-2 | CASSASSDLSYNEQFF | TGTGCCAGCAGCGCGTCGAGCGACCTTTCCTACAATGAGCAGTTCTTC
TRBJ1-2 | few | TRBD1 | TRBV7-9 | CGSGRGRGDYGYTF | TGTGGGAGCGGCAGGGGGCGAGGGGACTATGGCTACACCTTC
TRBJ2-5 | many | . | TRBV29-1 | CSSKGTALQETQYF | TGCAGCTCCAAGGGGACGGCTCTTCAAGAGACCCAGTACTTC
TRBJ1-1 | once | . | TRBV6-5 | CASSPSTAPSGAFF | TGTGCCAGCAGCCCCTCGACAGCGCCCTCGGGAGCTTTCTTT
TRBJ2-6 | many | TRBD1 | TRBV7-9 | CASSSGQGITGANVLTF | TGTGCCAGCAGCTCAGGACAGGGTATAACTGGGGCCAACGTCCTGACTTTC
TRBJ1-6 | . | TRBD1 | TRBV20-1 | CSAWDSYNSPLHF | TGCAGTGCTTGGGACAGCTATAATTCACCCCTCCACTTT
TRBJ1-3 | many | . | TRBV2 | CASSVVARSGNTIYF | TGTGCCAGCAGTGTAGTGGCCCGCTCTGGAAACACCATATATTTT
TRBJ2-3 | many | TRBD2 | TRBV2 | CASMKTSGRIGDTQYF | TGTGCCAGCATGAAGACTAGCGGGAGAATTGGCGATACGCAGTATTTT
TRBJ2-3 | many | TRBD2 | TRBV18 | CASSPPAGVGTDTQYF | TGTGCCAGCTCACCACCGGCGGGAGTAGGCACAGATACGCAGTATTTT